The rows below give T cell receptor beta chains drawn from one sample of a study of T-cell reconstitution after alpha-beta-depleted transplantation in children. A single record per CDR3 protein comes from TCRdb applying MiXCR to the PCR reads. Among some 87,000 distinct CDR3 sequences, around a sixth were seen once, and the ten largest hold about 20%. The sequencing used PBMCs, mostly from graft donor cells, collected 180 days after TCRalphabeta/CD19-depleted stem cell transplant. The receptor set was obtained from a male patient aged 2 to 9 who had a stem cell transplant for acute lymphoblastic leukemia, so the T cells may come from the graft donor. CDR3s include the opening cysteine and the closing phenylalanine or tryptophan.

j_call v_call cdr3_aa
TRBJ2-3 TRBV7-6 CASSIRVSDTDTQYF
TRBJ1-1 TRBV6-2/TRBV6-3 CASSYRGYTEAFF
TRBJ2-5 TRBV4-1 CASSQGDRDVETQYF
TRBJ2-2 TRBV6-5 CASSYGGGPYTGELFF
TRBJ2-7 TRBV5-6 CASNPLRGAYEQYF
TRBJ2-3 TRBV20-1 CSVPKAGDFTDTQYF
TRBJ2-7 TRBV5-1 CASSLATAYEQYF
TRBJ1-5 TRBV10-3 CAISERQGDQPQHF
TRBJ2-1 TRBV11-2 CATTSLWQDHEQFF
TRBJ1-2 TRBV11-2 CASSSFKQGEDGYTF
TRBJ1-1 TRBV7-6 CASSLSPNLAGRYTEAFF
TRBJ2-1 TRBV3-1 CASGGQGLLNEQFF
TRBJ2-3 TRBV28 CASSGGGSTDTQYF
TRBJ1-2 TRBV18 CASSPSEGSGAGRRGYTF
TRBJ2-6 TRBV12-3/TRBV12-4 CASSLALRRVAGANVLTF
TRBJ2-5 TRBV5-6 CASSLGQGQETQYF
TRBJ2-1 TRBV7-6 CASSSIGGYNEQFF
TRBJ2-7 TRBV7-9 CASSVNSGAPVNEQYF
TRBJ1-6 TRBV7-8 CASSFGQEYNSPLHF
TRBJ1-2 TRBV6-1 CASREGGPYGYTF
TRBJ2-2 TRBV30 CAWKEFPTGELFF
TRBJ1-6 TRBV21-1 CASSKGRGTPLHF
TRBJ2-3 TRBV7-9 CASTERTTDTQYF
TRBJ2-1 TRBV5-1 CASSLASGRAVEQFF
TRBJ2-7 TRBV3-1 CASSQAGTSGRPNF
TRBJ2-5 TRBV4-2 CASSQPDRGQETQYF